This is a list of T cell receptor beta chains from one sample in a study of blood T cell repertoires in COVID-19. TCRdb keeps only in-frame clones here, not all; method: immunoSEQ multiplex PCR. The sample lists roughly 180,000 clones, approximately 86% occurring once. Sequences were obtained from PBMCs or T cells enriched from blood (not recorded which). Receptor source: a man aged 60-69 years who had recovered from COVID-19. Both conserved end residues are part of each CDR3. Fields, in order: D gene, V gene, clone size, J gene, CDR3 DNA, CDR3 protein. The D gene is left open where the match is weak. Size is omitted from some rows. Given values are once, few, many or a class for expanded clones.

D: -; V: TRBV6-6; size: -; J: TRBJ2-7; DNA: TGTGCCAGCAGTCTTACTAAGTACGAGCAGTACTTC; CDR3: CASSLTKYEQYF
D: TRBD1; V: TRBV30; size: once; J: TRBJ2-7; DNA: TGTGCCTGGAGTACTCCGAGGACAGGGGGCCTGTACGAGCAGTACTTC; CDR3: CAWSTPRTGGLYEQYF
D: -; V: TRBV28; size: -; J: TRBJ2-1; DNA: TGTGCCAGCAGTTTGTATCGAGGCACAGGGGGGGGGCAGTTCTTC; CDR3: CASSLYRGTGGGQFF
D: TRBD1; V: TRBV9; size: once; J: TRBJ1-1; DNA: TGTGCCAGCAGCGTAGGCCAGGGGGCCGGTGAAGCTTTCTTT; CDR3: CASSVGQGAGEAFF
D: -; V: TRBV5-1; size: -; J: TRBJ2-2; DNA: TGCGCCAGCAGCATACAGGGCACGGGGGGCACCGGGGAGCTGTTTTTT; CDR3: CASSIQGTGGTGELFF
D: -; V: TRBV27; size: -; J: TRBJ2-5; DNA: TGTGCCAGCAGTTTATCGCGGGGCGTTCGGGAGACCGAGACCCAGTACTTC; CDR3: CASSLSRGVRETETQYF
D: -; V: TRBV3-1/TRBV3-2; size: -; J: TRBJ2-6; DNA: TGTGCCAGCAGCCCCGGGGGCTCTGGGGCCAACGTCCTGACTTTC; CDR3: CASSPGGSGANVLTF
D: -; V: TRBV10-3; size: -; J: TRBJ2-2; DNA: TGTGCCATCAGGTCAAGCGGGCGAGGAGACACCGGGGAGCTGTTTTTT; CDR3: CAIRSSGRGDTGELFF
D: -; V: TRBV5-6; size: -; J: TRBJ2-7; DNA: TGTGCCAGCAGCTCCGAGGAACTAGACCGGACGGATGACTACGAGCAGTACTTC; CDR3: CASSSEELDRTDDYEQYF
D: -; V: TRBV10-1; size: -; J: TRBJ2-5; DNA: TGCGCCAGCAGTGCGGGGAGCGGCTCCAGGGAGACCCAGTACTTC; CDR3: CASSAGSGSRETQYF
D: TRBD1; V: TRBV7-9; size: -; J: TRBJ1-2; DNA: TGTGCCAGCAGCGCGGGACAGGGGTATGGCTACACCTTC; CDR3: CASSAGQGYGYTF
D: TRBD2; V: TRBV5-1; size: -; J: TRBJ2-5; DNA: TGCGCCAGCAGCTTGAGAGCAGCGGGGGGGCAAGAGACCCAGTACTTC; CDR3: CASSLRAAGGQETQYF
D: TRBD2; V: TRBV6-4; size: -; J: TRBJ2-1; DNA: TGTGCCAGCAGTGTTCTAGCGGGGGGGAATAATGAGCAGTTCTTC; CDR3: CASSVLAGGNNEQFF
D: -; V: TRBV28; size: -; J: TRBJ2-7; DNA: TGTGCCAGCACCCGGGGGTTCCCCTACGAGCAGTACTTC; CDR3: CASTRGFPYEQYF
D: -; V: TRBV2; size: -; J: TRBJ2-7; DNA: TGTGCCAGCAGCAGGCTGACCTACGAGCAGTACTTC; CDR3: CASSRLTYEQYF
D: TRBD1; V: TRBV14; size: -; J: TRBJ2-1; DNA: TGTGCCAGCAGCCAAGGATCGGGGACAGTGATCTACAATGAGCAGTTCTTC; CDR3: CASSQGSGTVIYNEQFF
D: -; V: TRBV7-2; size: -; J: TRBJ1-2; DNA: TGTGCCAGCAGCTTAGTCCCAGAATACTATGGCTACACCTTC; CDR3: CASSLVPEYYGYTF